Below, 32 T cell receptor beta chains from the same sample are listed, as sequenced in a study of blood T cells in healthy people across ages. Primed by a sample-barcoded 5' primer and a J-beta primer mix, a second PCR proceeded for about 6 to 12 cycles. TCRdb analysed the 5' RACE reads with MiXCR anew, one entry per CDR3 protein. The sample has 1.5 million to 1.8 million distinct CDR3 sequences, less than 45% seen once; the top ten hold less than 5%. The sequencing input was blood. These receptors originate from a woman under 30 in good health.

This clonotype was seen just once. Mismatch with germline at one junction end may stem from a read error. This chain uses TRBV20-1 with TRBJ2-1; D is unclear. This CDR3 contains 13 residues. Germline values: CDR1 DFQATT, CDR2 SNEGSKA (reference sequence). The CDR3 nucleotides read TGCAGTGCTAGTGTGGCCTCCTGCAATGAGCAGTTCTTC. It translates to CSASVASCNEQFF.

The chain's CDR3 is CASSSADREVVSNQPQHF. The CDR3 DNA follows: TGTGCCAGCAGTTCAGCGGACAGGGAGGTGGTTAGCAATCAGCCCCAGCATTTT. The chain uses TRBV6-2 or TRBV6-3 and TRBJ1-5; 8 bases line up with TRBD1. Per germline, CDR1 MNHEY and CDR2 SVGEGT. The CDR3 covers 18 residues. V shed 4 bases and J 0 bases; nucleotides not matched to a gene: 11.

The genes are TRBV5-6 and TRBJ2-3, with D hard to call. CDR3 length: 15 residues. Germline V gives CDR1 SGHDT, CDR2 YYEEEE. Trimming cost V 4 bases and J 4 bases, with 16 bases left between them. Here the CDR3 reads CASSRWGTMADTQYF. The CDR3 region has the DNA TGTGCCAGCAGCAGATGGGGAACGATGGCAGATACGCAGTATTTT.

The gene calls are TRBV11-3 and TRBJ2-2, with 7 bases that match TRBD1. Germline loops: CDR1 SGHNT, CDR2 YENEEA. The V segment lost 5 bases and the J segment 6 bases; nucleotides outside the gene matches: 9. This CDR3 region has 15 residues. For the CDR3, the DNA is TGTGCCAGCAGCCTCTGGGGCCAGGGGGCCGGGGAGCTGTTTTTT. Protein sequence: CASSLWGQGAGELFF.

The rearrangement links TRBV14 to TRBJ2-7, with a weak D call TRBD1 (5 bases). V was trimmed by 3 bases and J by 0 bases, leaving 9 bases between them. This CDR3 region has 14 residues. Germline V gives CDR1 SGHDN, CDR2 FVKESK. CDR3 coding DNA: TGTGCCAGCAGCCACCTCGACAGCTCCTACGAGCAGTACTTC. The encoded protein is CASSHLDSSYEQYF.

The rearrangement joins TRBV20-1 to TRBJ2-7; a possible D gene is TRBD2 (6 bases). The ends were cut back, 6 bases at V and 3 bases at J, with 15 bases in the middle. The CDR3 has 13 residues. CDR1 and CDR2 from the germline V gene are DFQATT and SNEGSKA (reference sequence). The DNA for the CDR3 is TGCAGTGCAACCGGGACTGCCAACTACGAGCAGTACTTC. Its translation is CSATGTANYEQYF.

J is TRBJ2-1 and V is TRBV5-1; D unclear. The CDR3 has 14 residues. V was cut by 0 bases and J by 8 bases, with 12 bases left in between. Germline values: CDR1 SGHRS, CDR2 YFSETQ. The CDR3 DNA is TGCGCCAGCAGCTTGGCCGGGCAAGACGATGAGCAGTTCTTC. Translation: CASSLAGQDDEQFF.

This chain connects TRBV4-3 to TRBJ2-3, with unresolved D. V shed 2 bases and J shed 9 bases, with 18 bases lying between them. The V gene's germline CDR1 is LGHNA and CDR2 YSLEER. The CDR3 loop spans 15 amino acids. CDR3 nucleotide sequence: TGCGCCAGCAGCCAACGGGCGAATGTAGAACCAACGCAGTATTTT. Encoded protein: CASSQRANVEPTQYF.

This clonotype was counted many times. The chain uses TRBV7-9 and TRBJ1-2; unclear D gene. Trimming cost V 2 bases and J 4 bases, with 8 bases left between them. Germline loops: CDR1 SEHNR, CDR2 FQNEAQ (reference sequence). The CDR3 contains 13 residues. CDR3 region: CASSLPGFYGYTF. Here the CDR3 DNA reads TGTGCCAGCAGCTTACCGGGTTTCTATGGCTACACCTTC.

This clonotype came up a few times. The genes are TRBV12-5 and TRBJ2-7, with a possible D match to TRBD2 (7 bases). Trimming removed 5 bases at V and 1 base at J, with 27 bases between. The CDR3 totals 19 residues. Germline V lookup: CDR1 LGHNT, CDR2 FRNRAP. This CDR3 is CASGLRGGLRDAGSYEQYF. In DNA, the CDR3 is TGTGCTAGTGGTCTTAGGGGGGGTCTTCGGGACGCAGGGTCCTACGAGCAGTACTTC.

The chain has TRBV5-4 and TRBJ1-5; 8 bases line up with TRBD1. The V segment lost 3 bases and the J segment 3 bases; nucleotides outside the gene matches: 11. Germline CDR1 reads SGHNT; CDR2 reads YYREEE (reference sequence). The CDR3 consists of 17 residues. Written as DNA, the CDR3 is TGTGCCAGCAGCTGGGGGGGCCAGGGGGCTAACAATCAGCCCCAGCATTTT. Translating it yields CASSWGGQGANNQPQHF.

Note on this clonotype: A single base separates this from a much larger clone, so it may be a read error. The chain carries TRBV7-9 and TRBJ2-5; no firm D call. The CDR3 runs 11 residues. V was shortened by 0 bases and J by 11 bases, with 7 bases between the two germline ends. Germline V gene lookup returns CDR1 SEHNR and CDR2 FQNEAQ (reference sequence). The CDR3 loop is CASSLAEEQYF. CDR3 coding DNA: TGTGCCAGCAGCTTAGCAGAAGAGCAGTACTTC.

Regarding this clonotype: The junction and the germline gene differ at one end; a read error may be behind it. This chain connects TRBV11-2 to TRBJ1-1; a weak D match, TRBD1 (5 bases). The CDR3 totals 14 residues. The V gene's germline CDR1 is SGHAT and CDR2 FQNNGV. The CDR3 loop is CASSLKGVNTEVFF. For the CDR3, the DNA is TGTGCCAGCAGCCTGAAAGGGGTGAACACTGAAGTTTTCTTT.

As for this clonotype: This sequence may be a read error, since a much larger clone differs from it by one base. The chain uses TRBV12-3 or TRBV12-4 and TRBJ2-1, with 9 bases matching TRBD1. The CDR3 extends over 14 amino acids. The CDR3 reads CASSLRTGDNKQFF. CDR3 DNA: TGTGCCAGCAGCTTACGGACAGGGGACAATAAGCAGTTCTTC.

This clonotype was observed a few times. CDR3 bases: TGTGCCAGCAGCTTCGATCGACTAGCTAACTATGGCTACACCTTC. Translating it yields CASSFDRLANYGYTF. The chain combines TRBV11-1 with TRBJ1-2; D is ambiguous. Trimming stripped 3 bases from V and 0 bases from J, with 11 bases between. The length of the CDR3 is 15 residues. Germline CDR1 is SGHAT and CDR2 is FQDESV (reference sequence).

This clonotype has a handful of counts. The CDR3 bases are TGTGCCAGTAGCAGGGTAGGAAACACTGAAGCTTTCTTT. It translates to CASSRVGNTEAFF. The J gene is TRBJ1-1, the V gene TRBV6-5; D is perhaps TRBD1 (5 bases). Germline V gene data show CDR1 as MNHEY and CDR2 as SVGAGI. V was cut by 9 bases and J by 2 bases, with 13 bases left in between. This CDR3 contains 13 residues.

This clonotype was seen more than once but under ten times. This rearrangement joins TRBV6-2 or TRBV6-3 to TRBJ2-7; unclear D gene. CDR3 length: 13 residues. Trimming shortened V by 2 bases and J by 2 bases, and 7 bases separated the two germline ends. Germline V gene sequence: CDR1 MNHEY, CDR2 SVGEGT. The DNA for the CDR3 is TGTGCCAGCAGTTACGGGATTGCCTACGAGCAGTACTTC. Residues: CASSYGIAYEQYF.

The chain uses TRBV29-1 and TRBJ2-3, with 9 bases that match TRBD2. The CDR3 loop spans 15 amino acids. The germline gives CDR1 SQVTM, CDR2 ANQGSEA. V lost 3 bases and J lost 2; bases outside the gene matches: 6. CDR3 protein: CSVELLAGFTDTQYF. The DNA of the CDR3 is TGCAGCGTTGAGCTCCTAGCGGGGTTCACAGATACGCAGTATTTT.

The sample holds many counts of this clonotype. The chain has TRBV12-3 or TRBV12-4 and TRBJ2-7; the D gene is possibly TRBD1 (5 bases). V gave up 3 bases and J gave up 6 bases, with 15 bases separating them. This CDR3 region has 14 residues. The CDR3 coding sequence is TGTGCCAGCAGTTTCTCAGACAGTTCGCTCGAGCAGTACTTC. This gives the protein CASSFSDSSLEQYF.

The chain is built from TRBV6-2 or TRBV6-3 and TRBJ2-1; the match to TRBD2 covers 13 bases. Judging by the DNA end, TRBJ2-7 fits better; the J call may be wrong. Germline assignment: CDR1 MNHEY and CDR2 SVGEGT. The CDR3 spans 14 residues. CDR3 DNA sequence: TGTGCCAGCAGAAGACTAGCGGGAGGCGATGAGCAGTACTTC. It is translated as CASRRLAGGDEQYF.

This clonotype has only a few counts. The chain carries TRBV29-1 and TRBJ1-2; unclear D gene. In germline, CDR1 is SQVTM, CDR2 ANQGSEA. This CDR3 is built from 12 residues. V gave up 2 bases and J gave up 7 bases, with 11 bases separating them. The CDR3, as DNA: TGCAGCGTTGAACCCGACGGGCCTGGCTACACCTTC. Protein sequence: CSVEPDGPGYTF. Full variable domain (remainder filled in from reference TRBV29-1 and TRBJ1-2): SAVISQKPSRDICQRGTSLTIQCQVDSQVTMMFWYRQQPGQSLTLIATANQGSEATYESGFVIDKFPISRPNLTFSTLTVSNMSPEDSSIYLCSVEPDGPGYTFGSGTRLTVV.

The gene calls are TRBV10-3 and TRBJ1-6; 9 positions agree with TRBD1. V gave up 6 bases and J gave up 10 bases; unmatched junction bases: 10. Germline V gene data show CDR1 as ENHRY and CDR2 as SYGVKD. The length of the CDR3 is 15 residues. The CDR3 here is CAIRNRDRAGSPLHF. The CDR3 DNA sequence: TGTGCCATCAGAAACCGGGACAGGGCAGGATCACCCCTCCACTTT.

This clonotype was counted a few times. As DNA, the CDR3 is TGCGCCAGCAGCCAATCAGGCCAGCCAGTCTCCTACGAGCAGTACTTC. Translation gives CASSQSGQPVSYEQYF. The rearrangement uses TRBV4-1 and TRBJ2-7, with D hard to call. The germline V gene encodes CDR1 MGHRA and CDR2 YSYEKL. CDR3 length: 16 residues. Deletions cut 2 bases from V and 0 bases from J, with 14 bases between.

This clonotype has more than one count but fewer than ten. The CDR3 sequence is CASSLAGTTNEQFF. The CDR3 DNA reads TGTGCCAGCAGCTTAGCGGGGACTACCAATGAGCAGTTCTTC. This chain links TRBV7-6 with TRBJ2-1; 7 bases agree with TRBD2. CDR3 size: 14 residues. Trimming at V came to 0 bases and at J to 6 bases, leaving 2 bases not matched to a gene. Germline CDR1 and CDR2: SGHVS and FNYEAQ.

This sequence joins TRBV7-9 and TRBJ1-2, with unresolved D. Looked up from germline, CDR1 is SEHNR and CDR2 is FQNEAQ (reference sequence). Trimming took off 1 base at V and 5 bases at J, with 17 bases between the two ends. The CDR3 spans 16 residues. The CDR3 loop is CASSLGAERRSYGYTF. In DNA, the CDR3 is TGTGCCAGCAGCTTAGGAGCGGAACGAAGATCATATGGCTACACCTTC.

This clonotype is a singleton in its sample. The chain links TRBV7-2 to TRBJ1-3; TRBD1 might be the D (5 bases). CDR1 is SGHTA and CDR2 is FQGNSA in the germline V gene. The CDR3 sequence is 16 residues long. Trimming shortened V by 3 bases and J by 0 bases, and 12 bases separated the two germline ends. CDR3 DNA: TGTGCCAGCAGCTTGGGGGGGACGATCTCTGGAAACACCATATATTTT. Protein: CASSLGGTISGNTIYF.

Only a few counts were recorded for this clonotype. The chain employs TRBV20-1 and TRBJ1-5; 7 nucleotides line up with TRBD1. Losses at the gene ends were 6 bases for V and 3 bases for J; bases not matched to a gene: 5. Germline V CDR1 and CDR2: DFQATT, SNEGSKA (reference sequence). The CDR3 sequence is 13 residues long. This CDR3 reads CSAKTGNNQPQHF. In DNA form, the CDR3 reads TGCAGTGCGAAGACAGGGAACAATCAGCCCCAGCATTTT.

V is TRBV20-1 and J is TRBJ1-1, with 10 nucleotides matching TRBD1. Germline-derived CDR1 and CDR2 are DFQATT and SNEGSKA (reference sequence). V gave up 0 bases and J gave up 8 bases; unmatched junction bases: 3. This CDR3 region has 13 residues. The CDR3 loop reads CSARERQGAEAFF. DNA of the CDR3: TGCAGTGCTAGAGAGCGACAGGGGGCAGAAGCTTTCTTT.

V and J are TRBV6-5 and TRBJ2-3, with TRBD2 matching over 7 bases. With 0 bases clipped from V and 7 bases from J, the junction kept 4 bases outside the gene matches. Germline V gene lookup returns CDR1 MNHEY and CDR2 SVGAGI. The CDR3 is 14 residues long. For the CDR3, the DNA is TGTGCCAGCAGTTACTCGCTAGCGGAGCATACGCAGTATTTT. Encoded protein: CASSYSLAEHTQYF.

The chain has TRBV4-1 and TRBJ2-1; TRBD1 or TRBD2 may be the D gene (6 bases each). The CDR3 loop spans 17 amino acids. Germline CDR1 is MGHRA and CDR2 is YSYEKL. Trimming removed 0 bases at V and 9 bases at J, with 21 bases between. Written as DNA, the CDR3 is TGCGCCAGCAGCCAAGATCGGTCGGCACTCGGGGGCGGTGAGCAGTTCTTC. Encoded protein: CASSQDRSALGGGEQFF.

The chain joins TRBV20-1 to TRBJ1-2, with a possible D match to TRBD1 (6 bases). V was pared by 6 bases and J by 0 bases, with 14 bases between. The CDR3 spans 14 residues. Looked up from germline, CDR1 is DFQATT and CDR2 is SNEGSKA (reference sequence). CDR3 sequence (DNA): TGCAGTGCCTCGGGGGGGGGCGCTAACTATGGCTACACCTTC. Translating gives CSASGGGANYGYTF.

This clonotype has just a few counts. This chain's CDR3 is CASSEVGGELQFF. CDR3 nucleotide sequence: TGTGCCAGCAGTGAAGTCGGGGGAGAGCTACAGTTCTTC. This chain connects TRBV2 to TRBJ2-1; the D gene is possibly TRBD2 (6 bases). Germline lookup yields CDR1 SNHLY and CDR2 FYNNEI. This CDR3 contains 13 residues. The V end lost 1 base, the J end lost 13 bases, and 14 bases lay between the germline ends.